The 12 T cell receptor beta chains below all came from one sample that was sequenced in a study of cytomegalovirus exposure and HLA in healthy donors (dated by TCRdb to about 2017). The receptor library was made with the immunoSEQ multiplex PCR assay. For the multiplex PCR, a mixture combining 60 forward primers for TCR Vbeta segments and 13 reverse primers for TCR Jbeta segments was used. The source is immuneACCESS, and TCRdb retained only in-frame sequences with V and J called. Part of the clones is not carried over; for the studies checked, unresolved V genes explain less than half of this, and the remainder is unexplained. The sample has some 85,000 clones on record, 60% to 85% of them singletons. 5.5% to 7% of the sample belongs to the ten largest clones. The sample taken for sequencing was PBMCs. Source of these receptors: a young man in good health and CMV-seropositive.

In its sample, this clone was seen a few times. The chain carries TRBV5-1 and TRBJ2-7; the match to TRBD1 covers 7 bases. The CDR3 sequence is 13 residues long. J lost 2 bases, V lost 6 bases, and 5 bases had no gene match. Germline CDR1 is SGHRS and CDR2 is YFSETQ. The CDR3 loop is CASKVQGAYEQYF. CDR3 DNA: TGCGCCAGCAAAGTCCAGGGGGCCTACGAGCAGTACTTC.

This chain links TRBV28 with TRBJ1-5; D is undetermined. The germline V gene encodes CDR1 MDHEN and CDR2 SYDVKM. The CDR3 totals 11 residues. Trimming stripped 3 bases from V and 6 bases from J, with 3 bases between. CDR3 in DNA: TGTGCCAGCAGTTTCTCTCAGCCCCAGCATTTT. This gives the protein CASSFSQPQHF.

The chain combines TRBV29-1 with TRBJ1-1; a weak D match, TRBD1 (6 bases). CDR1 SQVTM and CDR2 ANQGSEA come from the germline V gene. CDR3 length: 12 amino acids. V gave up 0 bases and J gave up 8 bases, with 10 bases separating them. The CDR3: CSVEDGQPEAFF. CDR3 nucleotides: TGCAGCGTTGAAGACGGACAGCCCGAAGCTTTCTTT.

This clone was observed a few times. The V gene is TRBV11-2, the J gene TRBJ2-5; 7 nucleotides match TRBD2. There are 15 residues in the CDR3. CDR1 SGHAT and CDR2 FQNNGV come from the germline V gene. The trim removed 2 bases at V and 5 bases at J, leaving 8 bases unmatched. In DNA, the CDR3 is TGTGCCAGCAGCTTAATTGCGGGAGCAATGGAGACCCAGTACTTC. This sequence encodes CASSLIAGAMETQYF.

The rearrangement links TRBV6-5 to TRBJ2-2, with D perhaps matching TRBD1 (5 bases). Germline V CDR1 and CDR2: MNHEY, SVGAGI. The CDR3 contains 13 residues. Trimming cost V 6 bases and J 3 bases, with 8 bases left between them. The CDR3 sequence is CASRLQDTGELFF. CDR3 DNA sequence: TGTGCCAGCAGGCTACAGGACACCGGGGAGCTGTTTTTT.

The CDR3 is CASSFGTGGGADTQYF. The DNA for the CDR3 is TGTGCCAGCAGCTTCGGGACAGGGGGCGGCGCAGATACGCAGTATTTT. The rearrangement joins TRBV5-8 to TRBJ2-3; 12 nucleotides match TRBD1. The ends lost 2 bases at V and 4 bases at J; junction bases unmatched: 5. CDR1 and CDR2 (germline): SGHTS, YDEGEE. The CDR3 extends over 16 amino acids.

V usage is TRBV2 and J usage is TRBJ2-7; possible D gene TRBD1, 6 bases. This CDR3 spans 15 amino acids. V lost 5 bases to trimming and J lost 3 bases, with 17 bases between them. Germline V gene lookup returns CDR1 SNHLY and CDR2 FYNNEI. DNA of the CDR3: TGTGCCAGCAGTTTCTCCTCCGGGACAATCTACGAGCAGTACTTC. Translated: CASSFSSGTIYEQYF.

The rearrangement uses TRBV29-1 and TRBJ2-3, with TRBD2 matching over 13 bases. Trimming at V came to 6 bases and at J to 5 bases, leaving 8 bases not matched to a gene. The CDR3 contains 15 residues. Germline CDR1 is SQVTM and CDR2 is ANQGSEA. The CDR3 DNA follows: TGCAGCGTGGTAGGACTAGCGGGAGTCTTAGATACGCAGTATTTT. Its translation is CSVVGLAGVLDTQYF.

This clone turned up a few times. The CDR3, as DNA: TGTGCCAGCAGTACGACTTTAATGGGCACAGATACGCAGTATTTT. It is translated as CASSTTLMGTDTQYF. The rearrangement links TRBV28 to TRBJ2-3, with no clear D. The CDR3 is 15 residues long. Between the trimmed V and J ends, which lost 5 bases and 1 base, there was a span of 13 bases. Per the germline V gene, CDR1 is MDHEN and CDR2 is SYDVKM.

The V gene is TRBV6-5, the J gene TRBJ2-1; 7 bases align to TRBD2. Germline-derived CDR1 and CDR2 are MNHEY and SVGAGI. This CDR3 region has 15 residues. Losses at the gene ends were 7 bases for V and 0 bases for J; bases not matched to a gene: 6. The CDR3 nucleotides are TGTGCCAGCAAAATCACGGGAGGCTCCTACAATGAGCAGTTCTTC. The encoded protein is CASKITGGSYNEQFF.

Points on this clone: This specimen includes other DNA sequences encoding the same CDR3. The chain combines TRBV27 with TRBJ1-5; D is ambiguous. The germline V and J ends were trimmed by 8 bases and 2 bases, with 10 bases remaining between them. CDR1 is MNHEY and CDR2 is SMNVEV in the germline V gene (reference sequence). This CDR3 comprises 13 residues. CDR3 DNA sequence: TGTGCCAGCTCCTTTTCGGGCAATCAGCCCCAGCATTTT. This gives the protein CASSFSGNQPQHF.

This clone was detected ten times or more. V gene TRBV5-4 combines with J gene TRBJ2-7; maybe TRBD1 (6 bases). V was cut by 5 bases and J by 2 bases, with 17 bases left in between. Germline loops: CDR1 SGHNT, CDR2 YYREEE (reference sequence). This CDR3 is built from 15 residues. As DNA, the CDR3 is TGTGCCAGCAGGCCAGGGGTAAATGTGGCCTACGAGCAGTACTTC. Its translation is CASRPGVNVAYEQYF.